The source of this TCR beta chain is a study of early T cells in non-severe SARS-CoV-2 infection. The overall study: Unpaired chains resulted from sequencing bulk RNA of unsorted whole blood.

The sample holds many counts of this clonotype. No antigen is known for it. CDR1 and CDR2 from the germline V gene are SEHNR and FQNEAQ (reference sequence). V lost 6 bases and J lost 1; bases outside the gene matches: 9. This CDR3 spans 16 amino acids. Individual cDNA molecules carried attached unique molecular identifiers. Each CDR3 protein gets one entry after TCRdb re-called the 5' RACE reads with MiXCR. This sample has around 76,000 distinct CDR3 sequences, with 14% found just once. Whole-study findings and limits: Private and CD4 specificities were missed by VDJdb matching, skewed to anti-spike CD8.

The receptor was isolated from an adult who was a healthcare worker with PCR-confirmed SARS-CoV-2 infection or an uninfected control (not recorded which). The V call is TRBV7-9, the J call TRBJ2-5; 9 bases align to TRBD1. Sequencing used whole blood, obtained at baseline. CDR3 sequence reads: CASSSAGTGRQETQYF. The CDR3 nucleotides read TGTGCCAGCAGTTCCGCCGGGACAGGGCGCCAAGAGACCCAGTACTTC.